The 28 T cell receptor beta chains presented below share a single source sample, sequenced in a study of response to subunit inactivated influenza vaccine. In TCRdb, the RT-PCR reads were re-called with MiXCR into one record per CDR3 protein. Among 550,000 to 650,000 distinct CDR3 sequences listed, 10% to 15% were seen once. Sequenced material: PBMCs from blood, taken on the day of vaccination. Receptors were obtained from a man between 50 and 59 years old who received an inactivated influenza vaccine.

The chain carries TRBV11-1 and TRBJ2-7; D remains unclear. Germline loops: CDR1 SGHAT, CDR2 FQDESV (reference sequence). The CDR3 contains 13 residues. The V and J ends lost 4 bases and 6 bases respectively, with 13 bases between them. CDR3 DNA sequence: TGTGCCAGCAGCTCCGCCCAAGTCGGCGAGCAGTACTTC. Protein: CASSSAQVGEQYF.

The chain employs TRBV6-5 and TRBJ2-1, with D possibly TRBD1 on 6 matching bases. The germline V gene encodes CDR1 MNHEY and CDR2 SVGAGI. The CDR3 length is 14 residues. V lost 5 bases and J 7 bases, leaving 15 bases between the germline ends. CDR3 nucleotide sequence: TGTGCCAGCAGTCCCTCGGGACAAAGGAATGAGCAGTTCTTC. It yields the protein CASSPSGQRNEQFF.

The chain couples TRBV6-5 to TRBJ2-3; D is undetermined. The CDR3 consists of 13 residues. The V gene lost 5 bases and the J gene lost 2 bases, with 8 bases spanning the gap. Germline CDR1 MNHEY, CDR2 SVGAGI. CDR3 coding DNA: TGTGCCAGCAGTACTGGATACACAGATACGCAGTATTTT. Translated: CASSTGYTDTQYF.

In this sample, this clonotype turned up a few times. The rearrangement joins TRBV4-3 to TRBJ1-1, with 7 bases matching TRBD1. The CDR3 covers 14 residues. CDR1 and CDR2 from the germline V gene are LGHNA and YSLEER. V lost 4 bases, J lost 4 bases, and 6 bases stayed unmatched. The CDR3 spells CASSRNRGGTEAFF. The CDR3 nucleotides read TGCGCCAGCAGCCGCAACAGGGGTGGCACTGAAGCTTTCTTT.

This clonotype was observed a few times. The V gene is TRBV29-1, the J gene TRBJ2-5; TRBD1 or TRBD2 may be the D gene (5 bases each). The germline V and J ends were trimmed by 2 bases and 5 bases, with 12 bases remaining between them. The CDR3 extends over 13 amino acids. CDR1 SQVTM and CDR2 ANQGSEA come from the germline V gene. The CDR3 nucleotides read TGCAGCGTTGAAAGGGGTTCGGGGGAGACCCAGTACTTC. Its protein product is CSVERGSGETQYF.

Only a few counts were recorded for this clonotype. This chain joins TRBV12-3 or TRBV12-4 and TRBJ2-1, with D perhaps TRBD2 (5 bases). V gave up 2 bases and J gave up 8 bases, with 13 bases separating them. This CDR3 has 14 amino acids. The CDR3 coding sequence is TGTGCCAGCAGTTTATCCCCCCTCGGGGATGAGCAGTTCTTC. Its translation is CASSLSPLGDEQFF.

The chain links TRBV27 to TRBJ2-3, with TRBD2 matching over 16 bases. The ends lost 5 bases at V and 0 bases at J; junction bases unmatched: 5. The CDR3 extends over 18 amino acids. Germline CDR1 is MNHEY and CDR2 is SMNVEV (reference sequence). In nucleotides, the CDR3 is TGTGCCAGCAGTCTCGGGACTAGCGGGAGGGGTAGCACAGATACGCAGTATTTT. It is translated as CASSLGTSGRGSTDTQYF.

This clonotype was seen more than once but under ten times. This sequence joins TRBV4-3 and TRBJ2-1; 14 bases line up with TRBD2. The CDR3 has 18 amino acids. With 1 base clipped from V and 6 bases from J, the junction kept 8 bases outside the gene matches. Looked up from germline, CDR1 is LGHNA and CDR2 is YSLEER. The CDR3 spells CASSQGLAGGMGSNEQFF. The CDR3 DNA reads TGCGCCAGCAGCCAAGGACTAGCGGGAGGGATGGGCTCCAATGAGCAGTTCTTC.

The chain employs TRBV7-9 and TRBJ2-7; TRBD2 aligns across 7 bases. Germline V gene sequence: CDR1 SEHNR, CDR2 FQNEAQ (reference sequence). The CDR3 consists of 14 residues. Trimming at V came to 4 bases and at J to 3 bases, leaving 6 bases not matched to a gene. CDR3 bases: TGTGCCAGCAGCTCACGGACTAGTGACTACGAGCAGTACTTC. Residues: CASSSRTSDYEQYF.

In this sample, this clonotype turned up many times. The chain recombines TRBV12-3 or TRBV12-4 with TRBJ1-6; D is unresolved. V was cut by 3 bases and J by 8 bases, with 14 bases left in between. This CDR3 has 15 residues. CDR3 nucleotide sequence: TGTGCCAGCAGTTTCTCGACGGGGAAAGATTCACCCCTCCACTTT. This sequence encodes CASSFSTGKDSPLHF.

The genes are TRBV18 and TRBJ2-7; 10 bases match TRBD1. The CDR3 runs to 16 residues. V shed 2 bases and J 4 bases; nucleotides not matched to a gene: 8. The V gene's germline CDR1 is KGHSH and CDR2 LQKENI. CDR3 sequence reads: CASSPSSGTGVYEQYF. The CDR3 DNA sequence: TGTGCCAGCTCACCAAGTTCCGGGACAGGGGTATACGAGCAGTACTTC.

A few counts support this clonotype. The V call is TRBV28, the J call TRBJ2-2; 7 bases match TRBD1. Germline CDR1 reads MDHEN; CDR2 reads SYDVKM. Losses at the gene ends were 3 bases for V and 1 base for J; bases not matched to a gene: 8. The CDR3 contains 17 residues. This CDR3 reads CASSFIRTGRNTGELFF. CDR3 DNA sequence: TGTGCCAGCAGTTTTATCCGGACAGGCCGGAACACCGGGGAGCTGTTTTTT. The full variable domain, with the rest looked up from reference TRBV28 and TRBJ2-2, is DVKVTQSSRYLVKRTGEKVFLECVQDMDHENMFWYRQDPGLGLRLIYFSYDVKMKEKGDIPEGYSVSREKKERFSLILESASTNQTSMYLCASSFIRTGRNTGELFFGEGSRLTVL.

The chain uses TRBV6-2 or TRBV6-3 and TRBJ1-6, with D tentatively TRBD1 (6 bases). Germline V gene lookup returns CDR1 MNHEY and CDR2 SVGEGT. CDR3 length: 15 amino acids. The germline V and J ends were trimmed by 0 bases and 10 bases, with 13 bases remaining between them. The CDR3 loop reads CASSYSDRPGSPLHF. The CDR3 DNA follows: TGTGCCAGCAGTTACTCGGACAGACCGGGGTCACCCCTCCACTTT.

This clonotype was observed a few times. The V and J genes are TRBV29-1 and TRBJ2-2, with TRBD1 matching 7 bases. Per the germline V gene, CDR1 is SQVTM and CDR2 is ANQGSEA. V lost 4 bases to trimming and J lost 3 bases; unmatched junction nucleotides: 8. The CDR3 runs to 15 residues. CDR3 DNA: TGCAGCGTTGGAGGGGGCAGCATTCACACCGGGGAGCTGTTTTTT. Translating it yields CSVGGGSIHTGELFF.

V gene TRBV9 combines with J gene TRBJ1-6, with D tentatively TRBD1 (6 bases). This CDR3 is 15 amino acids long. Trimming shortened V by 1 base and J by 8 bases, and 13 bases separated the two germline ends. Looked up from germline, CDR1 is SGDLS and CDR2 is YYNGEE. The CDR3 here is CASSVSGGGYSPLHF. Written as DNA, the CDR3 is TGTGCCAGCAGCGTAAGCGGAGGGGGATATTCACCCCTCCACTTT.

The chain recombines TRBV30 with TRBJ1-5, with 8 bases fitting TRBD1. Germline CDR1 is GTSNPN and CDR2 is SVGIG (reference sequence). V lost 2 bases to trimming and J lost 7 bases; unmatched junction nucleotides: 13. CDR3 length: 16 amino acids. CDR3 coding DNA: TGTGCCTGGAGTTTGGGGAGCCCAGGGGGCCGGCAGCCCCAGCATTTT. It specifies CAWSLGSPGGRQPQHF.

This clonotype was counted between two and nine times. The V and J genes are TRBV12-3 or TRBV12-4 and TRBJ2-2; 8 nucleotides align to TRBD1. Germline trimming cut 6 bases from V and 7 bases from J; bases unmatched to any gene: 7. CDR3 length: 14 residues. DNA for the CDR3: TGTGCCAGCAGGGACAGGGTGGGCGACGGGGAGCTGTTTTTT. It is translated as CASRDRVGDGELFF.

The chain combines TRBV29-1 with TRBJ2-4; 11 nucleotides line up with TRBD1. CDR1 and CDR2 (germline): SQVTM, ANQGSEA. This CDR3 is built from 13 residues. J lost 9 bases, V lost 7 bases, and 8 bases had no gene match. The CDR3 sequence is CSARWGTGGIQYF. The CDR3 DNA reads as TGCAGCGCACGGTGGGGGACAGGGGGCATTCAGTACTTC. Complete variable domain (other parts from reference TRBV29-1 and TRBJ2-4): SAVISQKPSRDICQRGTSLTIQCQVDSQVTMMFWYRQQPGQSLTLIATANQGSEATYESGFVIDKFPISRPNLTFSTLTVSNMSPEDSSIYLCSARWGTGGIQYFGAGTRLSVL.

This clonotype was found a few times. The chain couples TRBV20-1 to TRBJ2-7; D possibly corresponds to TRBD2 (6 bases). The CDR3 runs 12 residues. V was trimmed by 6 bases and J by 2 bases, leaving 11 bases between them. Germline CDR1 and CDR2: DFQATT and SNEGSKA (reference sequence). As DNA, the CDR3 is TGCAGTGCGCTTAGACTAGCCTACGAGCAGTACTTC. It translates to CSALRLAYEQYF.

This clonotype was counted a few times. The rearrangement links TRBV6-2 or TRBV6-3 to TRBJ2-1, with 8 bases identical to TRBD2. The CDR3 sequence is 14 residues long. Germline CDR1 and CDR2: MNHEY and SVGEGT. Trimming at V came to 6 bases and at J to 5 bases, leaving 6 bases not matched to a gene. DNA for the CDR3: TGTGCCAGCAGCACGGGACTAGTCCACAATGAGCAGTTCTTC. Translation gives CASSTGLVHNEQFF.

This clonotype was counted only a few times. V and J are TRBV4-3 and TRBJ1-1, with D perhaps matching TRBD1 (6 bases). The V gene's germline CDR1 is LGHNA and CDR2 YSLEER. Trimming removed 0 bases from V and 7 bases from J, with 12 bases in between. The CDR3 covers 14 residues. CDR3 region: CASSQDVLRGEAFF. The CDR3 bases are TGCGCCAGCAGCCAAGACGTTCTCAGGGGTGAAGCTTTCTTT.

The DNA of the CDR3 is TGTGCCAGCAGCTTAGCGAGAGCGGGGGGCCCCTACGAGCAGTACTTC. Translating gives CASSLARAGGPYEQYF. This rearrangement joins TRBV7-2 to TRBJ2-7; TRBD2 matches at 9 bases. This CDR3 has 16 residues. V shed 0 bases, J shed 2 bases, and the junction held 5 bases outside the gene matches. CDR1 and CDR2 from the germline V gene are SGHTA and FQGNSA.

This clonotype was observed a handful of times. The chain uses TRBV18 and TRBJ2-5; 10 positions match TRBD2. This CDR3 region has 14 residues. The V gene's germline CDR1 is KGHSH and CDR2 LQKENI. Losses at the gene ends were 6 bases for V and 6 bases for J; bases not matched to a gene: 7. The CDR3 protein is CASSHGTSVQTQYF. The CDR3 region has the DNA TGTGCCAGCTCTCACGGGACTAGCGTACAGACCCAGTACTTC. The whole variable domain, remainder taken from reference TRBV18 and TRBJ2-5, is NAGVMQNPRHLVRRRGQEARLRCSPMKGHSHVYWYRQLPEEGLKFMVYLQKENIIDESGMPKERFSAEFPKEGPSILRIQQVVRGDSAAYFCASSHGTSVQTQYFGPGTRLLVL.

This clonotype turned up a few times. A read error may produce the germline difference seen at one junction end. V gene TRBV2 combines with J gene TRBJ2-7, with a weak D call TRBD1 (8 bases). The germline gives CDR1 SNHLY, CDR2 FYNNEI. CDR3 length: 11 residues. DNA of the CDR3: TGTGCCAGCAGTGCAGGGGGCGGGAGCCTGTTC. As protein: CASSAGGGSLF.

The chain combines TRBV7-9 with TRBJ1-2; D is undetermined. Germline CDR1 and CDR2: SEHNR and FQNEAQ (reference sequence). The CDR3 has 13 residues. The V end was cut by 10 bases, the J end by 2 bases, with 14 bases between. CDR3 sequence reads: CATPRLGNYGYTF. For the CDR3, the DNA is TGTGCCACACCACGTCTTGGGAACTATGGCTACACCTTC.

The rearrangement uses TRBV4-3 and TRBJ2-1, with 7 bases aligning to TRBD1. CDR1 is LGHNA and CDR2 is YSLEER in the germline V gene. V trimming: 4 bases; J trimming: 2 bases; junction bases outside the gene matches: 5. The CDR3 extends over 15 amino acids. For the CDR3, the DNA is TGCGCCAGCAGCCCCCGGGACAGAACCTACAATGAGCAGTTCTTC. It codes for CASSPRDRTYNEQFF.

This rearrangement joins TRBV12-3 or TRBV12-4 to TRBJ2-7, with TRBD1 as a possible D gene (5 bases). The ends were cut back, 7 bases at V and 6 bases at J, with 13 bases in the middle. The CDR3 extends over 12 amino acids. The CDR3 bases are TGTGCCAGCACCCGATCAGGGATCGAGCAGTACTTC. Residues: CASTRSGIEQYF.

This clonotype has just a few counts. The V and J genes are TRBV12-3 or TRBV12-4 and TRBJ1-2, with D perhaps TRBD1 (5 bases). V was cut by 6 bases and J by 4 bases, with 24 bases left in between. This CDR3 region has 17 residues. The CDR3 is CASSYTAGTHLGYGYTF. In DNA form, the CDR3 reads TGTGCCAGCAGCTATACAGCGGGGACCCACCTGGGCTATGGCTACACCTTC.